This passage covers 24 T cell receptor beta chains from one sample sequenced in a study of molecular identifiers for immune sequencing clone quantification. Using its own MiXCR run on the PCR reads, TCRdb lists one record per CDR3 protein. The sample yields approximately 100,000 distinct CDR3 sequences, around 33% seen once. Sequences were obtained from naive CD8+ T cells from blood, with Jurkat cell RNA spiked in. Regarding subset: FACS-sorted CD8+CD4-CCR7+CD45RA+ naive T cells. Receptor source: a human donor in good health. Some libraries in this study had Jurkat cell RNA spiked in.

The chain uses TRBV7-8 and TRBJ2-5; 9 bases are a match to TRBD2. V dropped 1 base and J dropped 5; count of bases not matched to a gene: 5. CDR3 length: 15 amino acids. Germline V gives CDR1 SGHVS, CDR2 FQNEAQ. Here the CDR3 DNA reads TGTGCCAGCAGCTTAGGGACTAGCGTCTATGAGACCCAGTACTTC. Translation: CASSLGTSVYETQYF.

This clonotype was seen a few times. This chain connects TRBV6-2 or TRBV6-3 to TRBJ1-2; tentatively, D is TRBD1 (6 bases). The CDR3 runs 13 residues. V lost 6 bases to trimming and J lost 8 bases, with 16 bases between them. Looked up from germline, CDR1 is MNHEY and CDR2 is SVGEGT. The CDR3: CASRDTHRDGYTF. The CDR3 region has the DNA TGTGCCAGCAGGGATACACACAGGGACGGCTACACCTTC.

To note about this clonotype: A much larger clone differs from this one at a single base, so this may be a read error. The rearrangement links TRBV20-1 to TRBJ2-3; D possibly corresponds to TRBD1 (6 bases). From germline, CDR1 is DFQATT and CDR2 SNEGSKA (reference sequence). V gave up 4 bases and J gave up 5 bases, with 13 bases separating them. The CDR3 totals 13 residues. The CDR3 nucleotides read TGCAGTGCTACGGCTGGGACATTAGATACGCAGTATTTT. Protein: CSATAGTLDTQYF.

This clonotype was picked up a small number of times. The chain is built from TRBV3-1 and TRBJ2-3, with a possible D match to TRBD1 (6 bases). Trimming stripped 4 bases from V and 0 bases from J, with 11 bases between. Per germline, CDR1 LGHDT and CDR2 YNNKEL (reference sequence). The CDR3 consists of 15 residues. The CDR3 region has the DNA TGTGCCAGCAGCCCTGGACAGTCTAGCACAGATACGCAGTATTTT. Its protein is CASSPGQSSTDTQYF.

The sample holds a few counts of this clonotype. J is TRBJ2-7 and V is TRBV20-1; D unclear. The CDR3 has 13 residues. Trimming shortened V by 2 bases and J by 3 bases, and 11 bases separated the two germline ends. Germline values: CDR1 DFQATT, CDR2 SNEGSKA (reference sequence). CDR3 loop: CSARNRRVYEQYF. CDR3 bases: TGCAGTGCTAGAAATCGCAGAGTCTACGAGCAGTACTTC.

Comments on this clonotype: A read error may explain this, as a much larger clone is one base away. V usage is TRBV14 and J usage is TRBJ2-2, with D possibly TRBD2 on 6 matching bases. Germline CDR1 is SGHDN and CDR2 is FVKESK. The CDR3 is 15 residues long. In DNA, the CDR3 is TGTGCCAGCAGCTCTGTAGGAGGGAGGACCGGGGAGCCGTTTTTT. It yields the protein CASSSVGGRTGEPFF.

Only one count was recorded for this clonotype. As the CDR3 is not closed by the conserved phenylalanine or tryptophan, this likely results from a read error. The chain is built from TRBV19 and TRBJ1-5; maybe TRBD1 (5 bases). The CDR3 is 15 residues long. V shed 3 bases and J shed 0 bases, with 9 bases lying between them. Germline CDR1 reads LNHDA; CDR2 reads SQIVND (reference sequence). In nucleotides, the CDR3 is TGTGCCAGTAGTATGGGAGGGACTAGCAATCAGCCCCAGCATATT. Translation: CASSMGGTSNQPQHI.

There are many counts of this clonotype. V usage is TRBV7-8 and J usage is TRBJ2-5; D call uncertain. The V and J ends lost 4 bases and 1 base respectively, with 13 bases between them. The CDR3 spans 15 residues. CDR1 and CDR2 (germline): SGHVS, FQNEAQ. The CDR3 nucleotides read TGTGCCAGCAGCTCTACTCCAAGGTCCCAAGAGACCCAGTACTTC. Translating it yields CASSSTPRSQETQYF.

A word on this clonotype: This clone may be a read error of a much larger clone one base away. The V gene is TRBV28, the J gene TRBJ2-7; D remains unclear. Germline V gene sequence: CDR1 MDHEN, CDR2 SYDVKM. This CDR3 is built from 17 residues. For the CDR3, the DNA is TGTGCCAGCACATTTTTTGGGCAGTCACCAAGCTCCTACGAGCAGCACTTC. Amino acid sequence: CASTFFGQSPSSYEQHF. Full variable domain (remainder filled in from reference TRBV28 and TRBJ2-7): DVKVTQSSRYLVKRTGEKVFLECVQDMDHENMFWYRQDPGLGLRLIYFSYDVKMKEKGDIPEGYSVSREKKERFSLILESASTNQTSMYLCASTFFGQSPSSYEQHFGPGTRLTVT.

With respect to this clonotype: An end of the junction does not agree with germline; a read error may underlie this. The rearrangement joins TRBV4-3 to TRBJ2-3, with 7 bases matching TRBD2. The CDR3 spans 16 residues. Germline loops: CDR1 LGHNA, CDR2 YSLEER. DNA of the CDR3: TGCGCCAGCAGCACGACTAGCCCTACTAGCACAGAAACGCTGTATTTT. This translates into CASSTTSPTSTETLYF.

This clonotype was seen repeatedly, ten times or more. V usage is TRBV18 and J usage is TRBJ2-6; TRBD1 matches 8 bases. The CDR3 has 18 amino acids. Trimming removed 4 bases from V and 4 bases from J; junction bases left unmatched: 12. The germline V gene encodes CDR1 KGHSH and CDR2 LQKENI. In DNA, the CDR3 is TGTGCCAGCTCACATCCGGGACAGGTTGGATACGGGGCCAACGTCCTGACTTTC. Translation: CASSHPGQVGYGANVLTF.

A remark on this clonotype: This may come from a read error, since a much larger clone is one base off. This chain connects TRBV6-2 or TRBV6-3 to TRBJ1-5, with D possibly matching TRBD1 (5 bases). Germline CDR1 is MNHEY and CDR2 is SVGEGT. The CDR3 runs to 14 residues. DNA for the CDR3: TGTGCCTGCAGCGACTGGGGGGAGGTTCAGCCCCAGCATTTT. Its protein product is CACSDWGEVQPQHF.

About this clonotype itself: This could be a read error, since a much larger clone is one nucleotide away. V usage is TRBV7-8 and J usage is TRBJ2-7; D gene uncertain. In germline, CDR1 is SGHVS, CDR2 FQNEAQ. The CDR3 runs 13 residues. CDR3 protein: CASSTSPAYEQCF. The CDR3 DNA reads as TGTGCCAGCAGCACGTCACCCGCCTACGAGCAGTGCTTC. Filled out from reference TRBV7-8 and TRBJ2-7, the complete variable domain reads GAGVSQSPRYKVAKRGQDVALRCDPISGHVSLFWYQQALGQGPEFLTYFQNEAQLDKSGLPSDRFFAERPEGSVSTLKIQRTQQEDSAVYLCASSTSPAYEQCFGPGTRLTVT.

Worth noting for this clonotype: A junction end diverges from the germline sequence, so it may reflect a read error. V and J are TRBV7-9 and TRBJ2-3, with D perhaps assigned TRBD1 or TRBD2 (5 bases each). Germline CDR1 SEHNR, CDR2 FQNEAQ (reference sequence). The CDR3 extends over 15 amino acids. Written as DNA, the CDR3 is TGTGCCAGCAGCTTTAGACAGACTATCACAGATATGCAGTATTTT. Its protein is CASSFRQTITDMQYF.

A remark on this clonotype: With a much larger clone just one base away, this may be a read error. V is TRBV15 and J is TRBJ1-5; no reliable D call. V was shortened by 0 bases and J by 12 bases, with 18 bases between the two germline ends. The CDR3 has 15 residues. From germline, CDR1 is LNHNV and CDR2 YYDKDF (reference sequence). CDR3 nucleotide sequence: TGTGCCACCAGCAGAGATCCCAGTTTTCTATTGCTCCAGCATTTT. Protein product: CATSRDPSFLLLQHF. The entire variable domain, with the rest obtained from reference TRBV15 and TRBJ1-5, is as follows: DAMVIQNPRYQVTQFGKPVTLSCSQTLNHNVMYWYQQKSSQAPKLLFHYYDKDFNNEADTPDNFQSRRPNTSFCFLDIRSPGLGDTAMYLCATSRDPSFLLLQHFGDGTRLSIL.

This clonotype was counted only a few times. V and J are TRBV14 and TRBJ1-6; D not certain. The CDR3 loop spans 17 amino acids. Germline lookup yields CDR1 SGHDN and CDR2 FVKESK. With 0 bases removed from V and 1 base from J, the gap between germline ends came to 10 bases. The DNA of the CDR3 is TGTGCCAGCAGCCAAGACAACTGGTGGTCCTATAATTCACCCCTCCACTTT. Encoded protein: CASSQDNWWSYNSPLHF.

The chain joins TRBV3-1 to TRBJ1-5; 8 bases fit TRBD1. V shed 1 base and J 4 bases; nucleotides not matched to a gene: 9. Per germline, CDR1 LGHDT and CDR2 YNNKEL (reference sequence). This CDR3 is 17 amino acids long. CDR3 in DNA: TGTGCCAGCAGCCAAGGGACAGGGCTAGTTCGGAATCAGCCCCAGCATTTT. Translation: CASSQGTGLVRNQPQHF.

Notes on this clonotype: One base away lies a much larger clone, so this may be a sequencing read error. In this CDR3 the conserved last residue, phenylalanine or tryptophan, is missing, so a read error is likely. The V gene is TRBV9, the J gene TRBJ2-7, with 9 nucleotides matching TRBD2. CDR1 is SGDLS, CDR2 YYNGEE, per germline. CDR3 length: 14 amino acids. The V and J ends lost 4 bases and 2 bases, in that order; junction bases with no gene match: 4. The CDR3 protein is CASSPRLAAYEQYS. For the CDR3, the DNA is TGTGCCAGCAGCCCCCGACTAGCGGCCTACGAGCAGTACTCC.

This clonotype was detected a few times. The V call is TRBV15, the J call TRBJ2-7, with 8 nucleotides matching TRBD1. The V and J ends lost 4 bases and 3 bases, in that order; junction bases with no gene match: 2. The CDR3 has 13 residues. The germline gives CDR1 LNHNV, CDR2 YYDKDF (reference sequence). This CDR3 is CATSTGQGYEQYF. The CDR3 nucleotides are TGTGCCACCAGCACCGGACAGGGCTACGAGCAGTACTTC.

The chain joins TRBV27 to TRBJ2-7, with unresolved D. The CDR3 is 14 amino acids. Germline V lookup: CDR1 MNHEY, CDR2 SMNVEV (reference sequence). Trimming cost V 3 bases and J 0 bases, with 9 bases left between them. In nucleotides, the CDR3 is TGTGCCAGCAGTTTCGGCAGCAGCTCCTACGAGCAGTACTTC. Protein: CASSFGSSSYEQYF.

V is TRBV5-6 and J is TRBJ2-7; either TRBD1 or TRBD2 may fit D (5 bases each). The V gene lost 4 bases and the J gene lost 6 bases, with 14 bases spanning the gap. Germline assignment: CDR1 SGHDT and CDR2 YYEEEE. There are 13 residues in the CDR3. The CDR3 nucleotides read TGTGCCAGCAGCCCCGGGACGGCTATCGAGCAGTACTTC. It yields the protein CASSPGTAIEQYF.

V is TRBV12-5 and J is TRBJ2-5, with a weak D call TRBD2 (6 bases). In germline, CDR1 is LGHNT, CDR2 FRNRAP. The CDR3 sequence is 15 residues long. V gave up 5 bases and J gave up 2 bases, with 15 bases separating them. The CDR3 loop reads CASGQGVAEQETQYF. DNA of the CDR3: TGTGCTAGTGGTCAAGGGGTAGCGGAGCAAGAGACCCAGTACTTC.

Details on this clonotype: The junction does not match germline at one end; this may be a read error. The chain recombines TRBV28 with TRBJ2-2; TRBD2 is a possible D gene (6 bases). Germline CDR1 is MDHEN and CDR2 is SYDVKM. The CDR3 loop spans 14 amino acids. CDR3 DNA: TGTGCCAGCAGCAAGGGGAGGTACACCGGGGAGCTGATTTTT. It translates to CASSKGRYTGELIF.

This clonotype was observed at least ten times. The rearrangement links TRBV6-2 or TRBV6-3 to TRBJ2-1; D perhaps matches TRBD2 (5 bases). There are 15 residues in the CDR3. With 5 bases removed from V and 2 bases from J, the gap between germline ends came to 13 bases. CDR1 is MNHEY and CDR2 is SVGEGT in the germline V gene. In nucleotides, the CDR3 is TGTGCCAGCAGTCCCACTAGGGCCCCCTACAATGAGCAGTTCTTC. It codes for CASSPTRAPYNEQFF.